The TCR beta chain described here comes from a study of T cells after yellow fever vaccination. Study in general: It was SMART-Seq v4 Ultra Low Input that prepared the fractions with low cell numbers. Study results and caveats: Of the clonotypes, a small share occurred in both CD4 and CD8 compartments. The booster saw the reappearance of most primary-vaccination clones (roughly 97% CD4, around 90% CD8).

They built TCR cDNA with 5'RACE template switching, a step that put in a universal primer site and UMIs. A single record per CDR3 protein comes from TCRdb applying MiXCR to the 5' RACE reads. Here the sample spans 300,000 to 400,000 distinct CDR3 sequences, around 8.1% being singletons. As regards this clonotype: Antigen specificity is unknown.

The V gene's germline CDR1 is DFQATT and CDR2 SNEGSKA (reference sequence). Trimming left V 2 bases short and J 0 bases short, with 8 bases between. The CDR3 contains 14 residues. This clonotype was sampled from a man between 18 and 29 years old who received the YFV17D yellow fever vaccine. The genes are TRBV20-1 and TRBJ1-5; no firm D call. Sequences were derived from PBMCs, sampled more than 35 days after the first yellow fever vaccination. The CDR3 sequence is CSARNGDSNQPQHF. Here the CDR3 DNA reads TGCAGTGCTAGAAACGGGGATAGCAATCAGCCCCAGCATTTT.